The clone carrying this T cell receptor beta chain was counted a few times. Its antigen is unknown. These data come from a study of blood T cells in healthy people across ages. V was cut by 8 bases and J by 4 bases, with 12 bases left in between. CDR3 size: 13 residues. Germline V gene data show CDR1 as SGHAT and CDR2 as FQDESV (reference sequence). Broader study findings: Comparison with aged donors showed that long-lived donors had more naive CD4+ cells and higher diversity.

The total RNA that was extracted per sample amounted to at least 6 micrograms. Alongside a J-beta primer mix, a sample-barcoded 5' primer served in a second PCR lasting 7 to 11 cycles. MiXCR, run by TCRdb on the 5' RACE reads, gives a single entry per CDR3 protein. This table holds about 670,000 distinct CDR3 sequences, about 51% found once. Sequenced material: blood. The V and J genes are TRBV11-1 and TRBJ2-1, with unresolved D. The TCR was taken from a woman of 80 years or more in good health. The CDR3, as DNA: TGTGCCAGCGGACGAGCGAGTTACAATGAGCAGTTCTTC. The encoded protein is CASGRASYNEQFF.